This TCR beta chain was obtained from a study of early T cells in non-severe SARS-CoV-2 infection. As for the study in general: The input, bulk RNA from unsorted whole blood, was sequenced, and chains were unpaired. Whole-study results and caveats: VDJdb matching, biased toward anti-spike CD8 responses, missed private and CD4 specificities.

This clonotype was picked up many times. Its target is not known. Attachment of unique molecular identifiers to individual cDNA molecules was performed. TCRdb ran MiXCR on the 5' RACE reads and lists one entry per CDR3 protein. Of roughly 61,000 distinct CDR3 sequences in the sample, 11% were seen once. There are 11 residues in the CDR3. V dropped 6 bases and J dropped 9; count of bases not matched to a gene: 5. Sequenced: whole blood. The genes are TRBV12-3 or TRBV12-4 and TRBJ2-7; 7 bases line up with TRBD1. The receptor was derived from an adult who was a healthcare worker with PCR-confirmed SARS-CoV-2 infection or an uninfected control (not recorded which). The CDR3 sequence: CASSLRQGQYF. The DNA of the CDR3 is TGTGCCAGCAGCCTGCGACAGGGGCAGTACTTC.